The clone carrying this T cell receptor (beta chain) was counted between two and nine times. CDR3 length: 13 amino acids. V lost 5 bases to trimming and J lost 9 bases, with 16 bases between them. CDR1 is SGHTA and CDR2 is FQGNSA in the germline V gene. The sample comes from a study of blood T cells in healthy people across ages. A second roughly 6 to 12 cycle PCR used barcoded and J-beta primers. TCRdb re-derived calls from the 5' RACE reads in MiXCR, one entry per CDR3 protein. The data show 1.5 million to 2 million distinct CDR3 sequences, with approximately 30% seen just once and roughly 8% held by the top ten.

The sample comprised blood. This chain connects TRBV7-2 to TRBJ1-1; no clear D gene. The TCR comes from a woman younger than 45 in good health. The CDR3 DNA follows: TGTGCCAGCAGCGTCCTCTCCCCAAGTCAAGCTTTCTTT. It translates to CASSVLSPSQAFF.